These T cell receptor beta chains were read from a single sample in a study of CXCR3-negative and CXCR3-positive naive CD8 T cells. From the 5' RACE reads, TCRdb lists one entry per CDR3 protein and no DNA. This table lists 70,000 to 100,000 distinct CDR3 sequences. The sample taken for sequencing was naive CXCR3- CD8+ T cells from blood. The receptors originated from a human donor in good health. Some clones in this sample may be carry-over from other donors' samples. CDR3s include the opening cysteine and the closing phenylalanine or tryptophan.

TRBJ2-3 | TRBV29-1 | CSVSGLAGGADTQYF
TRBJ1-5 | TRBV4-1 | CASSHSWRDGQPQHF
TRBJ1-1 | TRBV7-9 | CASNRGSFTEAFF
TRBJ1-2 | TRBV6-2/TRBV6-3 | CASSWTGDGTAGTF
TRBJ2-7 | TRBV28 | CASHRIPYEQYF
TRBJ1-5 | TRBV10-2 | CASSESPGNSNQPQHF
TRBJ2-5 | TRBV12-3/TRBV12-4 | CASSFFAGVKETQYF
TRBJ2-7 | TRBV6-5 | CASIFAGGSYEQYF
TRBJ2-2 | TRBV10-3 | CAISEWDPGELFF
TRBJ2-3 | TRBV29-1 | CSGRQGADTQYF
TRBJ2-7 | TRBV4-2 | CASSQEFSGGSYEQYF
TRBJ2-7 | TRBV20-1 | CSARDETAPYYEQYF
TRBJ1-2 | TRBV6-2/TRBV6-3 | CASSPGQVGYGYTF